Listed here are 24 T cell receptor beta chains from one sample, sequenced in a study of type 1 and type 2 diabetes patients. The PCR template was genomic DNA. The TCR beta CDR3 region was amplified using 30 forward and 13 reverse primers. MiXCR, run by TCRdb on the multiplex PCR reads, gives a single entry per CDR3 protein. The profile shows about 250,000 distinct CDR3 sequences, around 50% of them singletons. Sequencing used peripheral blood mononuclear cells (PBMCs). These receptors all come from a man aged 18 to 30 with type 2 diabetes.

Worth noting for this clonotype: The germline gene is not matched at one end of the junction; a read error may be the cause. The chain carries TRBV28 and TRBJ1-4; 7 bases match TRBD1. The CDR3 loop spans 15 amino acids. The germline gives CDR1 MDHEN, CDR2 SYDVKM. As DNA, the CDR3 is TGTGCCAGCAGTTTAGGACAGGCAACTAATGAAAAACTGTTTTTC. This sequence encodes CASSLGQATNEKLFF.

The table lists this clonotype with a few counts. The chain's CDR3 is CASSPGLAGGLGHEQFF. DNA for the CDR3: TGTGCCAGCAGCCCCGGACTAGCGGGAGGGCTGGGACATGAGCAGTTCTTC. V usage is TRBV2 and J usage is TRBJ2-1; 15 positions match TRBD2. Germline V gives CDR1 SNHLY, CDR2 FYNNEI. J was trimmed by 8 bases and V by 6 bases; bases with no gene match: 11. This CDR3 region has 17 residues. Full variable domain (missing parts from reference TRBV2 and TRBJ2-1): EPEVTQTPSHQVTQMGQEVILRCVPISNHLYFYWYRQILGQKVEFLVSFYNNEISEKSEIFDDQFSVERPDGSNFTLKIRSTKLEDSAMYFCASSPGLAGGLGHEQFFGPGTRLTVL.

About this clonotype: With a much larger clone just one base away, this may be a read error. The gene calls are TRBV15 and TRBJ1-6; D is undetermined. CDR1 and CDR2 (germline): LNHNV, YYDKDF (reference sequence). The CDR3 is made up of 12 amino acids. V shed 5 bases and J shed 7 bases, with 6 bases lying between them. This CDR3 is CATSLTNSPLHF. In DNA form, the CDR3 reads TGTGCCACCAGCCTTACAAATTCACCCCTCCACTTT.

In its sample, this clonotype was seen a few times. The chain links TRBV20-1 to TRBJ2-7; D not certain. The CDR3 extends over 11 amino acids. V lost 3 bases to trimming and J lost 3 bases, with 6 bases between them. Germline-derived CDR1 and CDR2 are DFQATT and SNEGSKA (reference sequence). The CDR3 loop reads CSARANYEQYF. Written as DNA, the CDR3 is TGCAGTGCTAGGGCCAACTACGAGCAGTACTTC.

In the case of this clonotype: Since the CDR3 does not end with the conserved phenylalanine or tryptophan, this likely comes from a read error. V usage is TRBV29-1 and J usage is TRBJ2-1, with D perhaps matching TRBD1 or TRBD2 (5 bases each). The V end lost 3 bases, the J end lost 4 bases, and 19 bases lay between the germline ends. The CDR3 runs 16 residues. CDR1 and CDR2 (germline): SQVTM, ANQGSEA. CDR3 bases: TGCAGCGTTGATGGGACCCCGACAGAAACTTACAATGAGCAGTTCTCC. Translated, it gives CSVDGTPTETYNEQFS.

This chain connects TRBV5-1 to TRBJ2-7; TRBD2 agrees at 12 bases. CDR1 SGHRS and CDR2 YFSETQ come from the germline V gene. The CDR3 has 16 residues. J was trimmed by 3 bases and V by 4 bases; bases with no gene match: 8. The CDR3 reads CASSPGLAGGHYEQYF. The CDR3 DNA reads as TGCGCCAGCAGCCCAGGGCTAGCGGGGGGGCACTACGAGCAGTACTTC.

V gene TRBV20-1 combines with J gene TRBJ1-6, with unresolved D. CDR3 length: 14 amino acids. Germline CDR1 is DFQATT and CDR2 is SNEGSKA (reference sequence). V was cut by 1 base and J by 10 bases, with 14 bases left in between. The CDR3 bases are TGCAGTGCTAGAGTCTCCGGTCCGGGATCACCCCTCCACTTT. This translates into CSARVSGPGSPLHF.

The chain recombines TRBV7-8 with TRBJ1-2, with 8 bases matching TRBD1. This CDR3 is built from 15 residues. Germline-derived CDR1 and CDR2 are SGHVS and FQNEAQ. V lost 1 base, J lost 4 bases, and 5 bases stayed unmatched. As DNA, the CDR3 is TGTGCCAGCAGCTTAGGGACAGGGAGTCTCTATGGCTACACCTTC. Translated: CASSLGTGSLYGYTF. The variable domain in full, with the rest retrieved from reference TRBV7-8 and TRBJ1-2, is GAGVSQSPRYKVAKRGQDVALRCDPISGHVSLFWYQQALGQGPEFLTYFQNEAQLDKSGLPSDRFFAERPEGSVSTLKIQRTQQEDSAVYLCASSLGTGSLYGYTFGSGTRLTVV.

The V gene is TRBV30, the J gene TRBJ1-2, with TRBD1 matching 7 bases. After removal of 1 base from V and 3 bases from J, the junction contained 8 bases not matched to a gene. Looked up from germline, CDR1 is GTSNPN and CDR2 is SVGIG (reference sequence). The CDR3 loop spans 15 amino acids. The CDR3 spells CAWSGDRDGDYGYTF. DNA of the CDR3: TGTGCCTGGAGTGGCGACAGGGACGGGGACTATGGCTACACCTTC.

The chain combines TRBV27 with TRBJ1-2, with TRBD1 identical over 8 bases. Losses at the gene ends were 5 bases for V and 4 bases for J; bases not matched to a gene: 9. The CDR3 has 15 amino acids. Germline V lookup: CDR1 MNHEY, CDR2 SMNVEV (reference sequence). Here the CDR3 DNA reads TGTGCCAGCAGTCCGCCCGCAGGGGGCATCTATGGCTACACCTTC. This translates into CASSPPAGGIYGYTF.

V usage is TRBV6-2 or TRBV6-3 and J usage is TRBJ2-2; a possible D gene is TRBD2 (5 bases). Germline CDR1 reads MNHEY; CDR2 reads SVGEGT. CDR3 length equals 15 residues. CDR3 protein: CASGFRVVATGELFF. The DNA of the CDR3 is TGTGCGAGCGGCTTCCGGGTAGTTGCCACCGGGGAGCTGTTTTTT.

The rearrangement uses TRBV7-2 and TRBJ2-1, with TRBD2 identical over 7 bases. V lost 1 base, J lost 7 bases, and 7 bases stayed unmatched. This CDR3 has 15 residues. Germline lookup yields CDR1 SGHTA and CDR2 FQGNSA. The CDR3 is CASSLGGLAVNEQFF. The CDR3 coding sequence is TGTGCCAGCAGCTTAGGGGGTCTAGCGGTGAATGAGCAGTTCTTC.

The V gene is TRBV7-9, the J gene TRBJ1-2; 8 nucleotides align to TRBD1. This CDR3 comprises 13 residues. The V and J ends lost 6 bases and 7 bases, in that order; junction bases with no gene match: 7. CDR1 is SEHNR, CDR2 FQNEAQ, per germline (reference sequence). The CDR3 loop reads CASRPTGESGYTF. CDR3 bases: TGTGCCAGCAGACCGACAGGGGAGAGTGGCTACACCTTC.

J is TRBJ1-2 and V is TRBV4-1; tentative D call: TRBD1 (5 bases). The CDR3 loop spans 16 amino acids. Trimming removed 1 base at V and 5 bases at J, with 17 bases between. From germline, CDR1 is MGHRA and CDR2 YSYEKL. This CDR3 reads CASSQVLGRAEYGYTF. The CDR3 nucleotides read TGCGCCAGCAGCCAAGTTCTGGGCAGGGCGGAGTATGGCTACACCTTC.

This clonotype was seen a handful of times. This rearrangement joins TRBV4-3 to TRBJ1-2; TRBD1 aligns across 8 bases. V trimming: 0 bases; J trimming: 6 bases; junction bases outside the gene matches: 6. Germline CDR1 reads LGHNA; CDR2 reads YSLEER. The CDR3 has 15 residues. This CDR3 reads CASSQDSGTGHGYTF. The CDR3 DNA reads as TGCGCCAGCAGCCAAGATTCCGGGACAGGCCATGGCTACACCTTC.

The V and J genes are TRBV7-8 and TRBJ1-4; 7 bases map to TRBD1. The J segment lost 8 bases and the V segment lost 5 bases, leaving 11 bases of the junction unmatched. CDR3 length: 15 amino acids. The germline gives CDR1 SGHVS, CDR2 FQNEAQ. The DNA for the CDR3 is TGTGCCAGCAGCCCTCTGACAGGGAATCGCGAAAAACTGTTTTTT. Translation gives CASSPLTGNREKLFF.

This clonotype has more than one count but fewer than ten. The gene calls are TRBV20-1 and TRBJ2-1; 13 nucleotides line up with TRBD2. Germline V lookup: CDR1 DFQATT, CDR2 SNEGSKA (reference sequence). The CDR3 totals 18 residues. V lost 0 bases and J lost 0; bases outside the gene matches: 5. CDR3: CSAREGLAGMSSYNEQFF. Here the CDR3 DNA reads TGCAGTGCTAGAGAGGGACTAGCGGGGATGAGCTCCTACAATGAGCAGTTCTTC.

The chain has TRBV5-1 and TRBJ1-1, with TRBD1 as a possible D gene (6 bases). Per the germline V gene, CDR1 is SGHRS and CDR2 is YFSETQ. The CDR3 extends over 16 amino acids. Trimming cost V 0 bases and J 4 bases, with 16 bases left between them. The chain's CDR3 is CASSLELGGLGTEAFF. CDR3 sequence (DNA): TGCGCCAGCAGCTTGGAGTTGGGGGGGCTGGGCACTGAAGCTTTCTTT. The whole variable domain, remainder taken from reference TRBV5-1 and TRBJ1-1, is KAGVTQTPRYLIKTRGQQVTLSCSPISGHRSVSWYQQTPGQGLQFLFEYFSETQRNKGNFPGRFSGRQFSNSRSEMNVSTLELGDSALYLCASSLELGGLGTEAFFGQGTRLTVV.

The chain employs TRBV7-7 and TRBJ2-1; 9 bases match TRBD1. This CDR3 is built from 13 residues. V lost 5 bases and J lost 8; bases outside the gene matches: 4. Germline V gene sequence: CDR1 SSHAT, CDR2 FNYEAQ (reference sequence). The DNA for the CDR3 is TGTGCCAGCAGCACAGACAGGGGGGATGAGCAGTTCTTC. This translates into CASSTDRGDEQFF.

The rearrangement links TRBV10-2 to TRBJ1-2; D call uncertain. Germline loops: CDR1 WSHSY, CDR2 SAAADI. The CDR3 extends over 13 amino acids. V shed 2 bases and J shed 8 bases, with 12 bases lying between them. CDR3 sequence: CASSEGRTLGYTF. CDR3 DNA: TGCGCCAGCAGTGAGGGCCGCACTTTGGGCTACACCTTC.

V gene TRBV19 combines with J gene TRBJ1-6; D remains unclear. Trimming pared 5 bases from V and 0 bases from J, leaving 5 bases between. The CDR3 is 14 amino acids. The germline V gene has CDR1 LNHDA and CDR2 SQIVND (reference sequence). CDR3 in amino acids: CASSLISYNSPLHF. The CDR3 bases are TGTGCCAGTAGTTTAATCTCCTATAATTCACCCCTCCACTTT.

The CDR3 sequence is CASSLWTGGKETQYF. The CDR3 nucleotides are TGTGCCAGCAGTTTATGGACAGGGGGAAAAGAGACCCAGTACTTC. The rearrangement joins TRBV28 to TRBJ2-5; 9 bases agree with TRBD1. Germline assignment: CDR1 MDHEN and CDR2 SYDVKM. This CDR3 has 15 amino acids. Trimming cost V 0 bases and J 3 bases; bases outside gene matches: 2.

Regarding this clonotype: A much larger clone lies one base from this, so it may be a read error. The conserved closing phenylalanine or tryptophan is absent in this CDR3, likely reflecting a read error. J is TRBJ2-7 and V is TRBV19; possible D gene TRBD1, 6 bases. With 5 bases removed from V and 0 bases from J, the gap between germline ends came to 11 bases. This CDR3 has 14 amino acids. Germline V gene lookup returns CDR1 LNHDA and CDR2 SQIVND (reference sequence). CDR3: CASSQQGSSYEQYL. The CDR3 coding sequence is TGTGCCAGTAGTCAACAGGGCAGCTCCTACGAGCAGTACCTC.

The CDR3 sequence: CASSEGTAYGYTF. DNA of the CDR3: TGTGCCAGCAGTGAAGGGACAGCCTATGGCTACACCTTC. This chain links TRBV25-1 with TRBJ1-2; 7 bases are a match to TRBD1. Germline values: CDR1 MGHDK, CDR2 SYGVNS. CDR3 size: 13 residues. J lost 4 bases, V lost 2 bases, and 1 base had no gene match.